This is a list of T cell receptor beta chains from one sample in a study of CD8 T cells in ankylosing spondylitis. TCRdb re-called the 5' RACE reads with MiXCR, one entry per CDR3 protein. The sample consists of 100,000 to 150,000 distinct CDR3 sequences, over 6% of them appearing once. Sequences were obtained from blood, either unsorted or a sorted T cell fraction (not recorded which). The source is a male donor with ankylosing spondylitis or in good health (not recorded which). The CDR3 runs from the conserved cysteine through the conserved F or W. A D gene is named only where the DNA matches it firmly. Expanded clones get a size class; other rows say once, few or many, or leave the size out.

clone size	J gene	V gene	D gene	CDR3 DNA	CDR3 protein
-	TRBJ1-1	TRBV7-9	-	TGTGCCAGCAGCTTAGCCTCGGCGGCCTACACTGAAGCTTTCTTT	CASSLASAAYTEAFF
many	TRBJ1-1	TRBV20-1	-	TGCAGTGCTCCCCCGGGGGGTAGGAACACTGAAGCTTTCTTT	CSAPPGGRNTEAFF
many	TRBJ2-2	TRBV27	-	TGTGCCAGCAGTGCAGCGGACACCGGGGAGCTGTTTTTT	CASSAADTGELFF
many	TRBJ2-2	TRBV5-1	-	TGCGCCAGCAGCTTTCTTGAGAACCCGAACACCGGGGAGCTGTTTTTT	CASSFLENPNTGELFF
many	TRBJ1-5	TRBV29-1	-	TGCAGCGTTGCGATCGGTGGGGGAAGTAGAGAGCCCCAGCATTTT	CSVAIGGGSREPQHF
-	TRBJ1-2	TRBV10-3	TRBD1	TGTGCCATCAGCGGACAGGGCCTAGGCTACACCTTC	CAISGQGLGYTF
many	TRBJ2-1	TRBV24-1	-	TGTGCCACCAGTGATTTCGGATCGCCTCACCAATACAATGAGCAGTTCTTC	CATSDFGSPHQYNEQFF
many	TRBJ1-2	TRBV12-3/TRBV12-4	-	TGTGCCAGCAGTTTGGAAGGGACAGGCTACACCTTC	CASSLEGTGYTF
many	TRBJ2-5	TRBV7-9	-	TGTGCCAGCAGCTTTGCTGACCTTGGGGAGACCCAGTACTTC	CASSFADLGETQYF
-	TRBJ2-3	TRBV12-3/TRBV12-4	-	TGTGCCAGCAGTTTGGTTTGGGCCACAGATACGCAGTATTTT	CASSLVWATDTQYF